Here is one T cell receptor (beta chain) with its context. V gave up 2 bases and J gave up 9 bases; unmatched junction bases: 4. In germline, CDR1 is ENHRY, CDR2 SYGVKD. CDR3 length equals 15 residues. Repertoires were generated with immunoSEQ multiplex PCR, while TCRdb's copy carries only in-frame clones and drops some. The repertoire consists of roughly 120,000 clones, with 89% occurring once and the leading ten covering under 40%. The source of the sample is a study of control samples from healthy donors and cancer patients. Sequenced sample: blood. This sequence was found in a middle-aged man in good health. The chain employs TRBV10-3 and TRBJ2-1; 13 positions agree with TRBD2. Here the CDR3 reads CAISEPGLAGTEQFF. The CDR3 DNA reads TGTGCCATCAGTGAGCCGGGACTAGCGGGGACTGAGCAGTTCTTC.